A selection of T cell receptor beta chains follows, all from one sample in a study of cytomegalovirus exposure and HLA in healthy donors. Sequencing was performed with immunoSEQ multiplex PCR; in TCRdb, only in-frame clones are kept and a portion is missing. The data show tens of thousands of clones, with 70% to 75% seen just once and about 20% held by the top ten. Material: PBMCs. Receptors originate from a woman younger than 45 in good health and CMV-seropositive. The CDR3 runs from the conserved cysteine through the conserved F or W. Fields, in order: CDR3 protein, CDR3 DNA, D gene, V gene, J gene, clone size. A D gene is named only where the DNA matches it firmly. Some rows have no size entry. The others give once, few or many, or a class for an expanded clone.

cdr3_aa: CASSWGQGTEAFF
cdr3_nt: TGTGCCAGCAGTTGGGGCCAGGGGACTGAAGCTTTCTTT
d_call: NA
v_call: TRBV6-5
j_call: TRBJ1-1
clone_size: NA

cdr3_aa: CASSQDRGGSEQYF
cdr3_nt: TGTGCCAGCAGCCAAGACAGGGGTGGGTCCGAGCAGTACTTC
d_call: NA
v_call: TRBV4-2
j_call: TRBJ2-7
clone_size: NA

cdr3_aa: CASSPRFEQYF
cdr3_nt: TGTGCCAGCAGCCCTCGTTTTGAGCAGTACTTC
d_call: NA
v_call: TRBV13
j_call: TRBJ2-7
clone_size: NA

cdr3_aa: CASSRTGAGELFF
cdr3_nt: TGTGCCAGCAGCCGGACAGGGGCCGGGGAGCTGTTTTTT
d_call: TRBD1
v_call: TRBV6-5
j_call: TRBJ2-2
clone_size: NA

cdr3_aa: CASSKGRNTEAFF
cdr3_nt: TGTGCCAGCAGTAAAGGGAGGAACACTGAAGCTTTCTTT
d_call: NA
v_call: TRBV6-1
j_call: TRBJ1-1
clone_size: NA

cdr3_aa: CSARRASWQFF
cdr3_nt: TGCAGTGCTAGGCGCGCTAGTTGGCAGTTCTTC
d_call: NA
v_call: TRBV20-1
j_call: TRBJ2-1
clone_size: NA

cdr3_aa: CASTSPDRSQPQHF
cdr3_nt: TGCGCCAGCACCTCACCAGATAGGAGTCAGCCCCAGCATTTT
d_call: NA
v_call: TRBV23-1
j_call: TRBJ1-5
clone_size: NA

cdr3_aa: CASSPGTVASYEQYF
cdr3_nt: TGTGCCAGCAGCCCCGGGACAGTTGCCTCCTACGAGCAGTACTTC
d_call: TRBD1
v_call: TRBV13
j_call: TRBJ2-7
clone_size: few

cdr3_aa: CASSSPGLQYF
cdr3_nt: TGTGCCAGCAGTTCCCCGGGACTACAATACTTC
d_call: TRBD2
v_call: TRBV6-6
j_call: TRBJ2-5
clone_size: NA

cdr3_aa: CASSRPFSGRETQYF
cdr3_nt: TGTGCCAGCAGCCGACCCTTTAGCGGGAGAGAGACCCAGTACTTC
d_call: TRBD2
v_call: TRBV9
j_call: TRBJ2-5
clone_size: few

cdr3_aa: CASSRGTSGRIGYNEQFF
cdr3_nt: TGTGCCAGCAGCCGCGGGACTAGCGGGAGAATAGGCTACAATGAGCAGTTCTTC
d_call: TRBD2
v_call: TRBV4-2
j_call: TRBJ2-1
clone_size: NA

cdr3_aa: CASSQTGVGADTQYF
cdr3_nt: TGCGCCAGCAGCCAAACGGGAGTAGGCGCAGATACGCAGTATTTT
d_call: NA
v_call: TRBV4-1
j_call: TRBJ2-3
clone_size: NA

cdr3_aa: CALTGSYEQYF
cdr3_nt: TGTGCTCTTACAGGTTCCTACGAGCAGTACTTC
d_call: NA
v_call: TRBV15
j_call: TRBJ2-7
clone_size: NA

cdr3_aa: CASSAFLAGWNTQYF
cdr3_nt: TGTGCCAGCAGTGCTTTCTTAGCGGGATGGAATACGCAGTATTTT
d_call: TRBD2
v_call: TRBV25-1
j_call: TRBJ2-3
clone_size: NA

cdr3_aa: CAWSVLKRVTDTQYF
cdr3_nt: TGTGCCTGGAGTGTACTTAAGCGAGTCACAGATACGCAGTATTTT
d_call: NA
v_call: TRBV30
j_call: TRBJ2-3
clone_size: NA

cdr3_aa: CASSSGTSFLETQYF
cdr3_nt: TGTGCCAGCAGTTCCGGGACTAGCTTTTTAGAGACCCAGTACTTC
d_call: TRBD2
v_call: TRBV6-6
j_call: TRBJ2-5
clone_size: NA